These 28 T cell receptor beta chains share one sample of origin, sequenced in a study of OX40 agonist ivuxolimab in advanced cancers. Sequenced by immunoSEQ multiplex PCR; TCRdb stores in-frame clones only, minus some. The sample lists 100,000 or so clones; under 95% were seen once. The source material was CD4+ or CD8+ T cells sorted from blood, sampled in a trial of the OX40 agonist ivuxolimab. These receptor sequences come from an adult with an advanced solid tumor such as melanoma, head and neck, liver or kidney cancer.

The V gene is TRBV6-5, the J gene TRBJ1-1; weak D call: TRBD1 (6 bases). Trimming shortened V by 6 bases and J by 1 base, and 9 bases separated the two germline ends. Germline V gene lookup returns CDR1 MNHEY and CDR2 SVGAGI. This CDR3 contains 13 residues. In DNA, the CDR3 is TGTGCCAGCAGCTGGACAGAGAACACTGAAGCTTTCTTT. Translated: CASSWTENTEAFF.

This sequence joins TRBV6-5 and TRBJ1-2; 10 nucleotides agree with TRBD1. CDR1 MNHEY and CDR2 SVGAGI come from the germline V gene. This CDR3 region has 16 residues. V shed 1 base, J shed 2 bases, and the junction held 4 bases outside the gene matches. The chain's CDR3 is CASSYFRTGGNYGYTF. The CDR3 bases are TGTGCCAGCAGTTACTTCCGGACAGGGGGGAACTATGGCTACACCTTC.

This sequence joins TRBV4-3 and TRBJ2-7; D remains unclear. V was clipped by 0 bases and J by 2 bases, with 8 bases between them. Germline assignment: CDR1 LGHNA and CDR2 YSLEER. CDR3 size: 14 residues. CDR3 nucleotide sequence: TGCGCCAGCAGCCAAGAAGGTTACCCCTACGAGCAGTACTTC. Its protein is CASSQEGYPYEQYF.

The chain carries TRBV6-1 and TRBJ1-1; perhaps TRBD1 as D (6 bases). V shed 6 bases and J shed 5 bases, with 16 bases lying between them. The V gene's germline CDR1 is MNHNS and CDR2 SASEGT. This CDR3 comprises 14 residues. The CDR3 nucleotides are TGTGCCAGCAGCGCGTCGGGGGCTTGGACTGAAGCTTTCTTT. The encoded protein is CASSASGAWTEAFF.

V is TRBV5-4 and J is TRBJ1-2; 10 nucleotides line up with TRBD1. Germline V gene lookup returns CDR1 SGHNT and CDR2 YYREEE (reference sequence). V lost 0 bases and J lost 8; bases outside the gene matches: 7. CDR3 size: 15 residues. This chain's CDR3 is CASSLAGGTGVGYTF. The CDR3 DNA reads TGTGCCAGCAGCTTGGCCGGGGGGACAGGGGTGGGCTACACCTTC.

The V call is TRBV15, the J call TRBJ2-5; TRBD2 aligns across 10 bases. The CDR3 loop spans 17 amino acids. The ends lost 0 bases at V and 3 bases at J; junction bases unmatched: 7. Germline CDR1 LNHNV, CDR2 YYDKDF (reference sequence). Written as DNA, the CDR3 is TGTGCCACCAGCAGAGAGAAGGGGCTAGCGGGAGAAGAGACCCAGTACTTC. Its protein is CATSREKGLAGEETQYF.

CDR3: CASSERYGYTF. Here the CDR3 DNA reads TGTGCCAGCAGTGAAAGGTATGGCTACACCTTC. The J gene is TRBJ1-2, the V gene TRBV6-5; no definite D call. The CDR3 runs 11 residues. CDR1 and CDR2 (germline): MNHEY, SVGAGI. Deletions cut 5 bases from V and 5 bases from J, with 6 bases between.

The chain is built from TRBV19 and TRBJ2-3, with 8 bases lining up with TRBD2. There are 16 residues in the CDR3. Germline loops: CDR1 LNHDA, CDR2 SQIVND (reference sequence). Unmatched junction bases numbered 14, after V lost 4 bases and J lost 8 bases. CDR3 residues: CASSTLGGGRRPTQYF. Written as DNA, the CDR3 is TGTGCCAGTAGTACCCTCGGCGGGGGGAGGCGGCCTACGCAGTATTTT.

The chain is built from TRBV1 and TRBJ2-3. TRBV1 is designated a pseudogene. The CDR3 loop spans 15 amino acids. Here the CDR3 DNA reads TGCACCAGCAGCCGGGACGAACAGCCCACAGATACGCAGTATTTT. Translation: CTSSRDEQPTDTQYF.

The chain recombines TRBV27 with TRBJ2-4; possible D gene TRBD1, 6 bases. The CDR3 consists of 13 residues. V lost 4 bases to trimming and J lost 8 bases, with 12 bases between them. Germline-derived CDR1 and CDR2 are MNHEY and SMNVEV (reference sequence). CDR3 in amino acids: CASSSNREYIQYF. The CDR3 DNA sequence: TGTGCCAGCAGTTCGAACAGGGAATACATTCAGTACTTC.

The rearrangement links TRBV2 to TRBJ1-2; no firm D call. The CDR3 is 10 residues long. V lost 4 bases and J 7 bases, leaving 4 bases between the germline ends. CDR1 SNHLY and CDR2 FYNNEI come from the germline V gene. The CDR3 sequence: CASSGFGYTF. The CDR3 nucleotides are TGTGCCAGCAGTGGGTTTGGCTACACCTTC.

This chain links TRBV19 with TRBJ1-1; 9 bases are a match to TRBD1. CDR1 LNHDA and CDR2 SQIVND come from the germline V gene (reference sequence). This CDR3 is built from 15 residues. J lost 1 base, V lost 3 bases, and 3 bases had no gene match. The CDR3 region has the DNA TGTGCCAGTAGTATGCCGGGACAGGGGAACACTGAAGCTTTCTTT. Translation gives CASSMPGQGNTEAFF.

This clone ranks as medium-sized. The DNA for the CDR3 is TGTGCCAGCAGCTTAGGGAGCAACACTGAAGCTTTCTTT. Encoded protein: CASSLGSNTEAFF. The gene calls are TRBV7-9 and TRBJ1-1; D uncertain. Germline lookup yields CDR1 SEHNR and CDR2 FQNEAQ (reference sequence). This CDR3 comprises 13 residues. V lost 1 base and J 2 bases, leaving 5 bases between the germline ends. The full variable domain, with the rest looked up from reference TRBV7-9 and TRBJ1-1, is DTGVSQNPRHKITKRGQNVTFRCDPISEHNRLYWYRQTLGQGPEFLTYFQNEAQLEKSRLLSDRFSAERPKGSFSTLEIQRTEQGDSAMYLCASSLGSNTEAFFGQGTRLTVV.

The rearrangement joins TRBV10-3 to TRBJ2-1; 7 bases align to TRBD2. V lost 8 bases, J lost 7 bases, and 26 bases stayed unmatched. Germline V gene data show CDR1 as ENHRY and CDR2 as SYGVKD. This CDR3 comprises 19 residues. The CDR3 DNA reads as TGTGCCATCGGGAGGGGAATCCGGGACGCAGGAACGTACGGAAATGAGCAGTTCTTC. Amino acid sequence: CAIGRGIRDAGTYGNEQFF.

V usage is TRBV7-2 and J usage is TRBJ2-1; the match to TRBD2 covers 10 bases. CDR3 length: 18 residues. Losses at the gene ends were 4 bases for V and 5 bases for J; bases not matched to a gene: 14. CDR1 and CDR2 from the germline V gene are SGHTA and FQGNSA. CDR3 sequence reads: CASSSPVELAGVDNEQFF. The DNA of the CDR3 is TGTGCCAGCAGCTCCCCAGTTGAGCTAGCGGGAGTAGACAATGAGCAGTTCTTC.

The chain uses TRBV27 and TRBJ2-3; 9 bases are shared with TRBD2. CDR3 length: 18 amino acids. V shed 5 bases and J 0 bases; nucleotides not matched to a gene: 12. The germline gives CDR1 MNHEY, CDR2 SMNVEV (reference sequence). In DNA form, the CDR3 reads TGTGCCAGCAGTCAGTTTGTAGCGGGAGTTGCCAGCACAGATACGCAGTATTTT. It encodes CASSQFVAGVASTDTQYF.

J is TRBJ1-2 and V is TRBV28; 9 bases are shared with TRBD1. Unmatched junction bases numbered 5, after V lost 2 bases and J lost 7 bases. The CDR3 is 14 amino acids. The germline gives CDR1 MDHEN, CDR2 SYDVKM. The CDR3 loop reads CASSLTGGYRGYTF. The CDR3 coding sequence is TGTGCCAGCAGTTTAACAGGGGGCTATCGTGGCTACACCTTC.

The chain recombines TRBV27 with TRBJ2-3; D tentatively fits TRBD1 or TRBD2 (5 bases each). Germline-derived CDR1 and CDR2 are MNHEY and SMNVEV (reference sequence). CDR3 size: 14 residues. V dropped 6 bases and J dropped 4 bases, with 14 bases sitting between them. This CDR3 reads CASRTGQGADTQYF. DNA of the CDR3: TGTGCCAGCAGGACGGGGCAGGGTGCAGATACGCAGTATTTT.

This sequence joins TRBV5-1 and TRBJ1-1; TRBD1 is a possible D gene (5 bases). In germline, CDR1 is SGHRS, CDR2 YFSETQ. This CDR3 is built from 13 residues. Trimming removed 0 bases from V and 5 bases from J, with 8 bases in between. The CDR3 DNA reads TGCGCCAGCAGCTTGGAGGAGGGGACTGAAGCTTTCTTT. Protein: CASSLEEGTEAFF.

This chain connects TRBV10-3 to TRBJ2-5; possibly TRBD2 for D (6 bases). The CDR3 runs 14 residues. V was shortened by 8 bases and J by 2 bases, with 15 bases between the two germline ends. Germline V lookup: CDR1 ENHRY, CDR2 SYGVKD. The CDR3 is CAIRSVAGQETQYF. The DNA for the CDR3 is TGTGCCATCCGTTCCGTGGCGGGGCAAGAGACCCAGTACTTC.

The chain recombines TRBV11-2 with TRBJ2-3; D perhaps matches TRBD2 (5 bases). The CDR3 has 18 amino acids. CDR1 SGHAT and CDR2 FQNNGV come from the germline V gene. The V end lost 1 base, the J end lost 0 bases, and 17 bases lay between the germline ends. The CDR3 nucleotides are TGTGCCAGCAGCTTAGTCGGGGATTCACGAACTAGCACAGATACGCAGTATTTT. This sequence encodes CASSLVGDSRTSTDTQYF.

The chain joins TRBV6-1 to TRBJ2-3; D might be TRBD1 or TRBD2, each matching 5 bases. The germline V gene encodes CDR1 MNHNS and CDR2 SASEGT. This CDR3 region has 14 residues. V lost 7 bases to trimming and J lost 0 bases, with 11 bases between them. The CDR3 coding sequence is TGTGCCAGCACCGAACGGGACAGCACAGATACGCAGTATTTT. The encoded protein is CASTERDSTDTQYF.

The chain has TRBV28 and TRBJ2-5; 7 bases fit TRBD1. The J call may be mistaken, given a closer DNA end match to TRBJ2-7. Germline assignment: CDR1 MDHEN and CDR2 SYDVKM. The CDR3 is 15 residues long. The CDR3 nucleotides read TGTGCCAGCAGTTCCCCCGGACAGGCCGGGGTCGAGCAGTACTTC. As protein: CASSSPGQAGVEQYF.

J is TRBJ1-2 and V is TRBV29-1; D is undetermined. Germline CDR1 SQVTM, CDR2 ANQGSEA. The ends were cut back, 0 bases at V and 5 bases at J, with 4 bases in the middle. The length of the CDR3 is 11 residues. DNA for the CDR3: TGCAGCGTTGAAGAGGGGTATGGCTACACCTTC. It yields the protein CSVEEGYGYTF.

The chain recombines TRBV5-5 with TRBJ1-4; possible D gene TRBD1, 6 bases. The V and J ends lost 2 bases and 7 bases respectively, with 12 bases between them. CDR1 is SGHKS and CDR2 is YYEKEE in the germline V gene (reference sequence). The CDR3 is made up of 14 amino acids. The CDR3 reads CASSLQGGGEKLFF. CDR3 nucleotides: TGTGCCAGCAGCTTACAGGGAGGCGGTGAAAAACTGTTTTTT.

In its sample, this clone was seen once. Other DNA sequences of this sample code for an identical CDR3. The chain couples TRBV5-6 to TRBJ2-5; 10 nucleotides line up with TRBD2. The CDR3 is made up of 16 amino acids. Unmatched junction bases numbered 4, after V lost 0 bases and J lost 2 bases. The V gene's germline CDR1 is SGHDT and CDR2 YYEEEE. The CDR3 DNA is TGTGCCAGCAGCTTGGGGCCTAGCGGGAGTCAAGAGACCCAGTACTTC. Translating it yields CASSLGPSGSQETQYF.

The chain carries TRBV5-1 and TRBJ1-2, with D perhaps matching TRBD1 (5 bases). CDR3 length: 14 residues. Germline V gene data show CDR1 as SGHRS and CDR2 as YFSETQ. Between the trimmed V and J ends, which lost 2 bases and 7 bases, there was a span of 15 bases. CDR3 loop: CASSLSSGTGGYTF. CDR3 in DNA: TGCGCCAGCAGCTTAAGTTCGGGGACCGGTGGCTACACCTTC.

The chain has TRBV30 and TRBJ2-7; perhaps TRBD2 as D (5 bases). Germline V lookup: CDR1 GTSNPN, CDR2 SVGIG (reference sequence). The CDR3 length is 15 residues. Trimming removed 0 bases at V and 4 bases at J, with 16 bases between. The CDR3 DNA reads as TGTGCCTGGAGTGTGAGGGCGAGGGTGATTTACGAGCAGTACTTC. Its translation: CAWSVRARVIYEQYF.